This TCR beta chain derives from a study of read filtering for tumor transcriptome and immune sequencing. Study results and caveats: About 80% of IR-seq clonotypes had one read, totaling about 4% of reads; RNA-seq: around 77% and 45%.

This clonotype was picked up many times. The antigen remains unidentified. Molecular barcoded adaptors covering alpha/delta and beta/gamma chains were used on 400 to 450 ng RNA. TCRdb itself ran the reads through MiXCR, one entry per CDR3 protein. The sample carries 75,000 to 95,000 distinct CDR3 sequences, approximately 13% recorded once. The CDR3 is made up of 14 amino acids. Unmatched junction bases numbered 3, after V lost 5 bases and J lost 4 bases. CDR1 SEHNR and CDR2 FQNEAQ come from the germline V gene (reference sequence). The sequenced sample was a population of CD138-negative cells sorted from bone marrow. The clonotype comes from a donor aged 40 or older with multiple myeloma. This sequence joins TRBV7-9 and TRBJ2-2, with 8 bases matching TRBD1. CDR3 bases: TGTGCCAGCAGCAGACAGGGGTTCACCGGGGAGCTGTTTTTT. The encoded protein is CASSRQGFTGELFF.